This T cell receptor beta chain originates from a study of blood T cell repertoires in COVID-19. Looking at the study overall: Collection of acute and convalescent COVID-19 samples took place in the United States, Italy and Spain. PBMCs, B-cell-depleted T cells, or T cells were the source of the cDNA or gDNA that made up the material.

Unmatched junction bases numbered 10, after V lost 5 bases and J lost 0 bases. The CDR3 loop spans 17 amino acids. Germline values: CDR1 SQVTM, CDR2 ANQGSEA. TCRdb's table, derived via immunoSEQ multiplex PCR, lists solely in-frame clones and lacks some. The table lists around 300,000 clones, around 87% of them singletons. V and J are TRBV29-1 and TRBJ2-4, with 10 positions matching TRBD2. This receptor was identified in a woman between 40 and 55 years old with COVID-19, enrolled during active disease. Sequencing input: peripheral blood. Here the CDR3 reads CSVCDEREGVAKNIQYF. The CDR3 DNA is TGCAGCGTTTGTGATGAGCGGGAGGGGGTAGCCAAAAACATTCAGTACTTC.